This TCR beta chain stems from a study of T cell changes during pregnancy in multiple sclerosis. With 3 bases clipped from V and 7 bases from J, the junction kept 8 bases outside the gene matches. The germline V gene encodes CDR1 KGHSH and CDR2 LQKENI. The CDR3 spans 15 residues. This table comes from immunoSEQ multiplex PCR, and its TCRdb copy is limited to in-frame clones, with some not included. Of over 50,000 clones in the sample, about 93% were seen once. The chain uses TRBV18 and TRBJ1-5; 8 bases are a match to TRBD1. This TCR was sampled from a female donor in good health, enrolled as a control in a pregnancy study. The material sequenced was peripheral blood, taken in the third trimester of pregnancy. CDR3 in DNA: TGTGCCAGCTCACCGCTAACAGGGGGTGGCCAGCCCCAGCATTTT. Translated, it gives CASSPLTGGGQPQHF.